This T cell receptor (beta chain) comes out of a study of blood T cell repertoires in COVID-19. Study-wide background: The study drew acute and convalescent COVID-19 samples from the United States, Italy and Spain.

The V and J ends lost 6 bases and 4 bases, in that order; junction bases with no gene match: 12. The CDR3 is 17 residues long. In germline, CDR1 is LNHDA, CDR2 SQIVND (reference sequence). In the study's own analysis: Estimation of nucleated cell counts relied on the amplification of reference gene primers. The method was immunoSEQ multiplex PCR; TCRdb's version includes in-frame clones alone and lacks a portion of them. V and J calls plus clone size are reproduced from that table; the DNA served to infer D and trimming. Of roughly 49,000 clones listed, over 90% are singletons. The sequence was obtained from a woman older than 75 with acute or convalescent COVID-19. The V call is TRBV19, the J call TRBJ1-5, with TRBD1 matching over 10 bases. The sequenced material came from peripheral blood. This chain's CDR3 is CASRAAGTGDGNQPQHF. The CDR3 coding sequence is TGTGCCAGTAGAGCTGCAGGGACAGGGGACGGGAATCAGCCCCAGCATTTT.